This record concerns one T cell receptor (beta chain) sequence. The CDR3 has 16 residues. V was trimmed by 4 bases and J by 0 bases, leaving 13 bases between them. Germline-derived CDR1 and CDR2 are SGHVS and FQNEAQ. This sample is part of a study of shared clonotypes between healthy human individuals. Naive-designated CD8 cells lacked CD45RO, were positively enriched for CCR7, and omitted terminally differentiated effector memory CD45RA+ cells. Measured with immunoSEQ multiplex PCR; TCRdb has only the in-frame clones, and not every one. The sample carries around 2,000,000 clones, about 95% recorded once.

This chain connects TRBV7-8 to TRBJ2-1; TRBD2 might be the D (5 bases). This TCR came from a man between 18 and 29 years old in good health. Specimen: naive CD8+ T cells sorted from blood. CDR3 region: CASSWTGMSSYNEQFF. The CDR3 coding sequence is TGTGCCAGCAGCTGGACCGGGATGAGCTCCTACAATGAGCAGTTCTTC.